This T cell receptor beta chain came from a study of blood T cell repertoires in COVID-19. Overall study: T cells, B-cell-depleted T cells, or PBMCs provided the cDNA or gDNA that served as material.

This clone appeared a few times. Only in-frame clones appear in the TCRdb table, and some are missing; sequencing was by immunoSEQ multiplex PCR. The data contain 95,000 to 150,000 clones, approximately 70% of them singletons. Germline V gene sequence: CDR1 LNHDA, CDR2 SQIVND (reference sequence). The CDR3 extends over 15 amino acids. The V end lost 1 base, the J end lost 3 bases, and 10 bases lay between the germline ends. The sequencing sample was made of peripheral blood. The chain is built from TRBV19 and TRBJ1-5, with D unclear. The source is a human donor with acute or convalescent COVID-19. The donor label of this sample is uncertain. CDR3 sequence (DNA): TGTGCCAGTAGTATAGGGCATAGACTCAATCAGCCCCAGCATTTT. As protein: CASSIGHRLNQPQHF.